This T cell receptor beta chain was sequenced for a study of HIV-infected patients and healthy controls. Study as a whole: By the second bleed, viral load was undetectable in most of the 16 patients. The study's findings and limits: The diversity differences were not explained by slight age and sex differences between study cohorts.

There are many counts of this clonotype. The antigen remains undetermined. V was pared by 6 bases and J by 0 bases, with 9 bases between. The CDR3 totals 14 residues. Germline V gives CDR1 SGHTA, CDR2 FQGNSA. Roughly three months, about 14 weeks, into antiretroviral therapy, follow-up blood was collected. The repertoire came from unfractionated whole blood and reflected all unsorted peripheral T cells. Around 450 ng RNA was reverse transcribed with alpha and beta constant-region primers. Using multiplexing indices, alpha and beta chain libraries were generated apart by chain-specific third strand synthesis. Ligation attached cDNA to a 5' RACE adapter that carried a random hexamer and SP2 site. Second strand DNA was synthesized using a primer at the SP2 site. TCRdb ran MiXCR on the 5' RACE reads and lists one entry per CDR3 protein. The sample carries over 8,000 distinct CDR3 sequences, 5.5% to 7% recorded once.

The clonotype comes from an adult with HIV infection. The donor label of this sample is uncertain. The sequencing used blood, collected during antiretroviral therapy. The chain employs TRBV7-2 and TRBJ2-4, with D possibly being TRBD2 (5 bases). The CDR3 sequence is CASREVLAKNIQYF. The CDR3 DNA reads as TGTGCCAGCAGGGAGGTGCTAGCCAAAAACATTCAGTACTTC.